This paragraph covers one TCR beta chain sequence. Its specificity is not known. V trimming: 2 bases; J trimming: 6 bases; junction bases outside the gene matches: 3. CDR1 is GTSNPN, CDR2 SVGIG, per germline (reference sequence). This CDR3 region has 13 residues. This sample stems from a study of cytomegalovirus exposure and HLA in healthy donors. General study points: Most of the TCR beta V segments (in an earlier analysis) were productive either about 87% or about 30% of the time. A later analysis found that most CMV-associated TCR beta chains appeared HLA-restricted.

Both 60 Vbeta primers and 13 Jbeta primers went into the PCR. Clones were sequenced by immunoSEQ multiplex PCR, and TCRdb holds only the in-frame ones, with some missing. This sample has about 150,000 clones, with approximately 70% found just once. V gene TRBV30 combines with J gene TRBJ2-2; 7 nucleotides align to TRBD1. The receptor was derived from a woman aged 18-35 years in good health and CMV-seronegative. Source material: PBMCs. CDR3 amino acids: CAWSLGGPGELFF. As DNA, the CDR3 is TGTGCCTGGAGTTTAGGGGGCCCCGGGGAGCTGTTTTTT. The entire variable domain, with the rest obtained from reference TRBV30 and TRBJ2-2, is as follows: SQTIHQWPATLVQPVGSPLSLECTVEGTSNPNLYWYRQAAGRGLQLLFYSVGIGQISSEVPQNLSASRPQDRQFILSSKKLLLSDSGFYLCAWSLGGPGELFFGEGSRLTVL.